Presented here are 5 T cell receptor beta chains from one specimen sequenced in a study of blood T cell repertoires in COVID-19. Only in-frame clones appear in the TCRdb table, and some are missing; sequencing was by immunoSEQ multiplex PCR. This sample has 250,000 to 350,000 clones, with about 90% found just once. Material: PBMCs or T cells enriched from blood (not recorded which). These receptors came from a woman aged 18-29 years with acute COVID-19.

The CDR3 loop is CASSPQDRGLDEQYF. DNA for the CDR3: TGTGCCAGCTCACCACAAGACAGGGGGCTCGACGAGCAGTACTTC. The V call is TRBV18, the J call TRBJ2-7; TRBD1 matches 10 bases. The V gene end was trimmed by 1 base and the J gene end by 5 bases; junction bases not matched to a gene: 5. Germline-derived CDR1 and CDR2 are KGHSH and LQKENI. CDR3 length: 15 amino acids.

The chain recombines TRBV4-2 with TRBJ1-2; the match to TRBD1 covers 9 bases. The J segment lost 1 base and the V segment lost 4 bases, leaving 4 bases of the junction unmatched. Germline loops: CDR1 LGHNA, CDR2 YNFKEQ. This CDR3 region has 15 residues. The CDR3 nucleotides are TGTGCCAGCAGCCCCTGGGACAGGGTTAACTATGGCTACACCTTC. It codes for CASSPWDRVNYGYTF.

The CDR3 DNA reads TGTGCCAGCAGCTTGACGGGACTAGCAGGTGAGCAGTTCTTC. It is translated as CASSLTGLAGEQFF. This chain joins TRBV7-8 and TRBJ2-1; 9 nucleotides align to TRBD2. The CDR3 contains 14 residues. The germline V gene has CDR1 SGHVS and CDR2 FQNEAQ. The junction had 6 bases not matched to a gene; V was cut back by 3 bases and J by 9 bases.

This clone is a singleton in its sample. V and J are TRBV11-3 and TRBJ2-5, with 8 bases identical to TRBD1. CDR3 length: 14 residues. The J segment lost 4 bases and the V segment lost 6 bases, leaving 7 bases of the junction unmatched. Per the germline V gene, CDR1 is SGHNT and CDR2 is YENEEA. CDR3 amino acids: CASSSQGAVETQYF. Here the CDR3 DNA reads TGTGCCAGCAGTTCTCAGGGGGCCGTAGAGACCCAGTACTTC. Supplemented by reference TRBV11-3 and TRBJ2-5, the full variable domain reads EAGVVQSPRYKIIEKKQPVAFWCNPISGHNTLYWYLQNLGQGPELLIRYENEEAVDDSQLPKDRFSAERLKGVDSTLKIQPAELGDSAVYLCASSSQGAVETQYFGPGTRLLVL.

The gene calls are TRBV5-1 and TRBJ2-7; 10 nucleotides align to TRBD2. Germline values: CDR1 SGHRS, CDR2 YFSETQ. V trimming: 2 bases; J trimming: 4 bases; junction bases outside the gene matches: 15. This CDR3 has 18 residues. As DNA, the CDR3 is TGCGCCAGCAGCTTTCTCCTTTCTACTAGCGGGAATTCTTACGAGCAGTACTTC. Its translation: CASSFLLSTSGNSYEQYF.